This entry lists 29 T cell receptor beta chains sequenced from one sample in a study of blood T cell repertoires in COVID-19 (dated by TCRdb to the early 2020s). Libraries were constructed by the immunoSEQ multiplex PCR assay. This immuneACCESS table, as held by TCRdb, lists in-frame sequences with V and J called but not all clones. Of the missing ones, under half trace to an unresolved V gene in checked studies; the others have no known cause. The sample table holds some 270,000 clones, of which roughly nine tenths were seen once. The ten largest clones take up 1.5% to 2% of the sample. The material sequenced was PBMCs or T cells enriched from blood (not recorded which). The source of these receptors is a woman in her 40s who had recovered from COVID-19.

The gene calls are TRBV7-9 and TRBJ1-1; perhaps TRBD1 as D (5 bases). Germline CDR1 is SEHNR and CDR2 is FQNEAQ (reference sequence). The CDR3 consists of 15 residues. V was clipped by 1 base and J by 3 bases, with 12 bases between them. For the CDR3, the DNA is TGTGCCAGCAGCTTAGGTCAGGGAGGACACACTGAAGCTTTCTTT. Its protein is CASSLGQGGHTEAFF.

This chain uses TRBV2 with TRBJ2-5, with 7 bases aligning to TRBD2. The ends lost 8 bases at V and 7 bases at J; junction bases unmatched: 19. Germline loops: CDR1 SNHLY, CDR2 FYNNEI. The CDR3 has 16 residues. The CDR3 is CASRLTREGRVMTQYF. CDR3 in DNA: TGTGCCAGCCGCCTGACGAGGGAGGGCCGCGTAATGACCCAGTACTTC.

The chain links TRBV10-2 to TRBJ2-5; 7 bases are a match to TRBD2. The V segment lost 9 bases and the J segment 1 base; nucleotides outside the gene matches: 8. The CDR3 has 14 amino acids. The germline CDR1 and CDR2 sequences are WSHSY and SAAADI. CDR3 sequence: CASSGSSGQETQYF. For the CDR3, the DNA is TGCGCCAGTTCAGGATCTAGCGGCCAAGAGACCCAGTACTTC.

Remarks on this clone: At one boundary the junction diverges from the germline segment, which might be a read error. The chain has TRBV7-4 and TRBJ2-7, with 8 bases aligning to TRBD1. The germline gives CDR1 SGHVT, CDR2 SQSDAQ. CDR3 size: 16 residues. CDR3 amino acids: CASSLAGQGASYEQYF. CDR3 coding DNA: TGTGCCAGCAGCCTAGCTGGACAGGGAGCCTCCTACGAGCAGTACTTC.

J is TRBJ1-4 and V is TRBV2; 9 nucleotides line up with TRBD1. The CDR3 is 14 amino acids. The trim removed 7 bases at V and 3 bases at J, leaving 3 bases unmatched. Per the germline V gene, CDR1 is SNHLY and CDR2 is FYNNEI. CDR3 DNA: TGTGCCAGCACCCGACAGGGGGCTAATGAAAAACTGTTTTTT. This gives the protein CASTRQGANEKLFF.

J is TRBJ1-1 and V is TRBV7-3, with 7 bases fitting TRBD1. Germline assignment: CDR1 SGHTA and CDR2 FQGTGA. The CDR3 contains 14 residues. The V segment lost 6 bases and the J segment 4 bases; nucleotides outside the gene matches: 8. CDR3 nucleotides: TGTGCCAGCAGTAAAAACCAGGGGGTCACTGAAGCTTTCTTT. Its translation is CASSKNQGVTEAFF.

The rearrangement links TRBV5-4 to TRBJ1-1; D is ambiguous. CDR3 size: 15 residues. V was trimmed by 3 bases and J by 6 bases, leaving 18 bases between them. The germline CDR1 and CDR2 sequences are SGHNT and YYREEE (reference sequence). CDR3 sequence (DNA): TGTGCCAGCAGCTCAACGAGGGAGGGAAGGGCTGAAGCTTTCTTT. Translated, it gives CASSSTREGRAEAFF.

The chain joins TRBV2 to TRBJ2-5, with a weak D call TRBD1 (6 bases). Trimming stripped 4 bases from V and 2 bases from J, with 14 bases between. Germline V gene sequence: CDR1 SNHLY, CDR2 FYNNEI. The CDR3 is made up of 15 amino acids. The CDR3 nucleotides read TGTGCCAGCAGTGTCTATGGGACACAGCAAGAGACCCAGTACTTC. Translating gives CASSVYGTQQETQYF. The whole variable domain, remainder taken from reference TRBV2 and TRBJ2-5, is EPEVTQTPSHQVTQMGQEVILRCVPISNHLYFYWYRQILGQKVEFLVSFYNNEISEKSEIFDDQFSVERPDGSNFTLKIRSTKLEDSAMYFCASSVYGTQQETQYFGPGTRLLVL.

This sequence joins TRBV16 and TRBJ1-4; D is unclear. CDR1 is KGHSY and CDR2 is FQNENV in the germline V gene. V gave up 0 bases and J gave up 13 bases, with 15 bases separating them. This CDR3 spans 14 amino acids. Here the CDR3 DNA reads TGTGCCAGCAGCCAATCGTTATGGGAGCGCGGACTGTTTTTT. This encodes CASSQSLWERGLFF.

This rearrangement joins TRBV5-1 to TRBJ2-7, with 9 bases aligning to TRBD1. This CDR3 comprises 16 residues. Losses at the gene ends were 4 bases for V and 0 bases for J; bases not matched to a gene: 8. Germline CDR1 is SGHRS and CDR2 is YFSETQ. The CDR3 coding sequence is TGCGCCAGCAGCGCCGGGGACAGGGCCAGCTCCTACGAGCAGTACTTC. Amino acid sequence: CASSAGDRASSYEQYF.

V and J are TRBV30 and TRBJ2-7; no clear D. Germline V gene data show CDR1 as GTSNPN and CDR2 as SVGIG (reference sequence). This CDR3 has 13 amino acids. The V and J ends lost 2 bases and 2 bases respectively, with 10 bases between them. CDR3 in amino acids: CAWSKIAAYEQYF. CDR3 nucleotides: TGTGCCTGGAGTAAAATTGCAGCCTACGAGCAGTACTTC.

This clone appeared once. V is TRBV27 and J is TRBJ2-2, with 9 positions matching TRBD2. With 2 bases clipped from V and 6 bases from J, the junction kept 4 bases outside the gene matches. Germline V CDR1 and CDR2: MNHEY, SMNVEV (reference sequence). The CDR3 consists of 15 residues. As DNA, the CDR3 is TGTGCCAGCAGTTTAGCGGGGGGGCCGTCCGGGGAGCTGTTTTTT. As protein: CASSLAGGPSGELFF.

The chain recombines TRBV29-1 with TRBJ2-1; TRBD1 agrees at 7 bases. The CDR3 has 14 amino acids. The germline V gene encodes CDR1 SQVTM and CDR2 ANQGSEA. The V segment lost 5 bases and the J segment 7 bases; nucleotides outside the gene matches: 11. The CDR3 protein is CSVKGYPRGNEQFF. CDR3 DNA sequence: TGCAGCGTTAAGGGTTACCCCAGGGGGAATGAGCAGTTCTTC.

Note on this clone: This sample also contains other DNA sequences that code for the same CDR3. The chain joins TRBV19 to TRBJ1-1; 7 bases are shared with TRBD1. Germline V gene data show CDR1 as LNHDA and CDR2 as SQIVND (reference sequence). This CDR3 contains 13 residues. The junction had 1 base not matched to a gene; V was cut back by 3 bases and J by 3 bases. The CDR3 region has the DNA TGTGCCAGTAGTATCAGGGGGTACACTGAAGCTTTCTTT. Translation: CASSIRGYTEAFF.

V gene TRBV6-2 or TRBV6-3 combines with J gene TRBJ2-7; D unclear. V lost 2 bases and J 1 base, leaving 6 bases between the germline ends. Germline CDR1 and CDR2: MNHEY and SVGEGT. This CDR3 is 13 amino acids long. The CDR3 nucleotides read TGTGCCAGCAGTTACCAACAATCCTACGAGCAGTACTTC. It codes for CASSYQQSYEQYF.

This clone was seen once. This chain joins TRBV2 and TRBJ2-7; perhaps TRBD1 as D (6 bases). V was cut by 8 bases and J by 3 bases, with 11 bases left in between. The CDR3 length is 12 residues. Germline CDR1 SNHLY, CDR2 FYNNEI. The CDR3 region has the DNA TGTGCCAGCGGAACAGGGAACTACGAGCAGTACTTC. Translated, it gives CASGTGNYEQYF. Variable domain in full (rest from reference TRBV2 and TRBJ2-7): EPEVTQTPSHQVTQMGQEVILRCVPISNHLYFYWYRQILGQKVEFLVSFYNNEISEKSEIFDDQFSVERPDGSNFTLKIRSTKLEDSAMYFCASGTGNYEQYFGPGTRLTVT.

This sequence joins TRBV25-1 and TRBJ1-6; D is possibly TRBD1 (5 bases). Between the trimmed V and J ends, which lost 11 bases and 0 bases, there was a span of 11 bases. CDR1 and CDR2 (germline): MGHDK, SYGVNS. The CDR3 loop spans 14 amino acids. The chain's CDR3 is CAGAPSSYNSPLHF. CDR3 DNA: TGTGCCGGGGCCCCGAGCTCCTATAATTCACCCCTCCACTTT.

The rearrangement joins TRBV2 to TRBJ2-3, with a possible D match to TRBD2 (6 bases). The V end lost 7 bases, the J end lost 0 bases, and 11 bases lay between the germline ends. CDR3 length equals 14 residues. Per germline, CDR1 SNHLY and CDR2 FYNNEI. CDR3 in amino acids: CASKASGSTDTQYF. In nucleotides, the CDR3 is TGTGCCAGCAAGGCAAGCGGGAGCACAGATACGCAGTATTTT.

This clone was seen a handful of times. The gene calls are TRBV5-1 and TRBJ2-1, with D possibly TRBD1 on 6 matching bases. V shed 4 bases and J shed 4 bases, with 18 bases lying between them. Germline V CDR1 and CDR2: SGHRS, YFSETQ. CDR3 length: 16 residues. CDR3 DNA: TGCGCCAGCAGCATCATACCAGGGGCCCAGTACAATGAGCAGTTCTTC. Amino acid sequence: CASSIIPGAQYNEQFF.

The CDR3 region is CASSPGGADQPQHF. CDR3 sequence (DNA): TGTGCCAGCTCACCAGGGGGGGCGGATCAGCCCCAGCATTTT. The chain has TRBV18 and TRBJ1-5; maybe TRBD1 (6 bases). This CDR3 is 14 amino acids long. In germline, CDR1 is KGHSH, CDR2 LQKENI. V lost 2 bases and J 5 bases, leaving 10 bases between the germline ends.

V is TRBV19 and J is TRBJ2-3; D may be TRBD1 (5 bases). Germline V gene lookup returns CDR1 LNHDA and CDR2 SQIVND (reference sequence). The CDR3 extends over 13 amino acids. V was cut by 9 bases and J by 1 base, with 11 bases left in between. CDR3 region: CASQGSRTDTQYF. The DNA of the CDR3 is TGTGCCAGCCAGGGCTCCCGCACAGATACGCAGTATTTT.

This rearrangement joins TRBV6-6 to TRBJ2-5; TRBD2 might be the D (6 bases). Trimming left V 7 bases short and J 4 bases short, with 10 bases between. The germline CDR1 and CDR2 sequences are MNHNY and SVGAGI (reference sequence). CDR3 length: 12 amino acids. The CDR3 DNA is TGTGCCAGCAAGGCAGCGGGAGAGACCCAGTACTTC. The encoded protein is CASKAAGETQYF.

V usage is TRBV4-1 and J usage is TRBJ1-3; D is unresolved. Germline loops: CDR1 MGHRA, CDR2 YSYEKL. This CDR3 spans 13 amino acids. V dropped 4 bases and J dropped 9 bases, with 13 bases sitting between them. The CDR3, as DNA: TGCGCCAGCAGCCTCACCACCCTAGGCACCATATATTTT. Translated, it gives CASSLTTLGTIYF.

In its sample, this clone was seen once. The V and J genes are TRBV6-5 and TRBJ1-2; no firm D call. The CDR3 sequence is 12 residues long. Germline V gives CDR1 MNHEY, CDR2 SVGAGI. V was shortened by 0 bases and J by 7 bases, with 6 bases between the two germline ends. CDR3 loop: CASSYSTGGYTF. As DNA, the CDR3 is TGTGCCAGCAGTTACTCGACGGGTGGCTACACCTTC.

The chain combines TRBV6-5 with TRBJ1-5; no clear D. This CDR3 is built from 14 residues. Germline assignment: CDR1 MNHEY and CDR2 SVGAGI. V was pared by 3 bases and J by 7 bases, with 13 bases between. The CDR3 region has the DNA TGTGCCAGCAGTTATGTCGGGATCGGGCAGCCCCAGCATTTT. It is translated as CASSYVGIGQPQHF.

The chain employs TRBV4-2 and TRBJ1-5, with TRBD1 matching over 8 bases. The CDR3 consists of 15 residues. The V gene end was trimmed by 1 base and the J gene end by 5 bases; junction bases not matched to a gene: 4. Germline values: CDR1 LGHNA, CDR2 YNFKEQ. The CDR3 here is CASSQGQGIDQPQHF. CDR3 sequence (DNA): TGTGCCAGCAGCCAAGGACAGGGGATAGATCAGCCCCAGCATTTT.

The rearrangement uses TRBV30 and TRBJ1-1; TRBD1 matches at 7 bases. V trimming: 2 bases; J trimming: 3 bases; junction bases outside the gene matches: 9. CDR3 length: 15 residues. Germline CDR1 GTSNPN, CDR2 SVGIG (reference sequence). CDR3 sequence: CAWSPIPRGHTEAFF. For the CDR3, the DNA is TGTGCCTGGAGTCCTATTCCGAGGGGGCACACTGAAGCTTTCTTT.

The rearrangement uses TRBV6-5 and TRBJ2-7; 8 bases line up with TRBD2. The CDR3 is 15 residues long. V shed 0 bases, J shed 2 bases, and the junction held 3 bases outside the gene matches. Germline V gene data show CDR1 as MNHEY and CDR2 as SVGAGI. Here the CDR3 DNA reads TGTGCCAGCAGTTACTCCCCGGGAGGGCCCTACGAGCAGTACTTC. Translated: CASSYSPGGPYEQYF.

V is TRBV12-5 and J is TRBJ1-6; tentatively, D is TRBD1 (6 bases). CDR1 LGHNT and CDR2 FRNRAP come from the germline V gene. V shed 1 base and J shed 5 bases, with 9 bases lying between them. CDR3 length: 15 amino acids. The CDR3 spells CASGLDRANNSPLHF. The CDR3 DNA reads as TGTGCTAGTGGTTTGGACAGGGCTAATAATTCACCCCTCCACTTT.